Included here is one TCR beta chain sequence, with context. Its antigen is currently not known. Within one base of it there is no much larger clone, and no base qualities were kept. The CDR3 regions of human TCRbeta chains were subjected to immunosequencing. The authors' analysis ran thus. Repertoire TCRs were matched against a reference library of SARS-CoV-2-specific TCRs generated with the MIRA antigen-specificity platform. Breadth was defined as the fraction of unique TCRs that were SARS-CoV-2-associated, and depth was defined as the fraction of total T cells that were SARS-CoV-2-associated. Each spike-specific TCR was assigned to its reactive spike region and to a CD4 or CD8 class using the MIRA data. Log10-transformed breadth and depth values were compared by one-way ANOVA with Sidak's multiple comparisons tests. TCRdb obtained this table from immuneACCESS and retained in-frame rearrangements with V and J assigned. These tables miss some clones; where compared with another copy, unresolved V genes account for less than half of the shortfall, and the remainder is unexplained. V and J calls and clone size are as listed in that table; D and trimming were resolved from the DNA. Within this sample are some 150,000 clones, with more than 85% of them counted one time only. Less than 2% of the sample is taken by the ten largest.

Reading the label with the study, this specimen's time point is: baseline before first vaccination. Vaccinee samples were obtained from the UK trials COV001 and COV002, which included a single-blind randomized controlled phase 2/3 trial of AZD1222 (ChAdOx1 nCoV-19) in healthy adults. Trial participant PBMC samples were collected at day 0 and day 28 after the second dose for TCRbeta chain sequencing. Looking up the germline V gene yields CDR1 MGHDK and CDR2 SYGVNS. V loses 4 bases of germline sequence and J loses 1 base, and the interval between the two ends is 7 bases. Measured from the cysteine to the phenylalanine, the CDR3 is 13 residues long. The sequence is cut down to CDR3 DNA, 39 bases in frame from base 1. This specimen belongs to a study of T cell responses to AZD1222 COVID-19 vaccine (dated by TCRdb to the early 2020s). Regarding the research as a whole: Because spike-specific TCR depth and breadth did not differ between the two schedules, AZD1222 recipients who got a second dose at roughly 4 weeks were pooled with those who got a second dose at roughly 12 weeks. A total of about 250 trial participants underwent TCR sequencing, of whom some 200 had received two doses of AZD1222 and about 26 had received two doses of the MenACWY control vaccine. Trial participants were enrolled by age into subgroups of 18-55, 56-69 and 70-plus years, and roughly 160, 29 and 62 TCR-sequenced participants, respectively, were included in these subgroups. The paper as a whole reports these results and caveats: The vaccine-associated CD4 TCRs covered the entire spike protein, and the dominant responses fell in regions 160-218 and 743-854. The 56-69-year group was small, and its depth increase did not reach significance, likely because of low power. Because no day 14 peak-response samples were available, the repertoires could be characterized only after the peak T cell response. Only five or six AZD1222 recipients were SARS-CoV-2 seropositive at baseline, limiting conclusions about previously exposed vaccinees. Epitopes outside the regions mutated in the B.1.351 and B.1.1.7 variants were reportedly recognized by nearly half of the unique spike-specific TCRs. After two AZD1222 doses, spike-specific TCR breadth and depth were significantly higher than at day 0 and than in MenACWY recipients. Most participants were white British and females outnumbered males, and the authors suggested that clonal diversity may have been underestimated.

This TCR derives from an adult in good health. The rearrangement joined TRBV25-1 to TRBJ1-1, with the identity of the D gene unclear. Sequencing used peripheral blood, obtained on day 0 of AZD1222 vaccination. The encoded CDR3 is CASSASPNTEAFF. In nucleotide form, the sequence is TGTGCCAGCAGTGCCAGTCCGAACACTGAAGCTTTCTTT.